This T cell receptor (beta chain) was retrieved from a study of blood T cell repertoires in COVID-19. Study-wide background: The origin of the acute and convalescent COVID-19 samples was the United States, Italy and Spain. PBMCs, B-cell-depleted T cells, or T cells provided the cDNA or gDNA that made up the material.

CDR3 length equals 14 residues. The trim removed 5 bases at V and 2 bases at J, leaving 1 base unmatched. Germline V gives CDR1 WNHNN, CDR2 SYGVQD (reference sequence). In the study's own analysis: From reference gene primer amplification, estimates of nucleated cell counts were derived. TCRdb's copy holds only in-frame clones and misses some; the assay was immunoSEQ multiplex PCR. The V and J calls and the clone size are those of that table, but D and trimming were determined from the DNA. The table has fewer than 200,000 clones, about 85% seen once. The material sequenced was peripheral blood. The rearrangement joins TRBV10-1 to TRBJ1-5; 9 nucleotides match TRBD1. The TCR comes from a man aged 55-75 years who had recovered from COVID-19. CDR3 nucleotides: TGCGCCAGCAGTAGGACAGGGGGCAATCAGCCCCAGCATTTT. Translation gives CASSRTGGNQPQHF.